The following is a T cell receptor beta chain sequence with its context. The sample holds many counts of this clonotype. Its antigen is currently not known. No base quality information exists; no much larger clone differs at one position. Donors were approximately 42 systemically healthy Caucasian individuals from Russia aged roughly 6 to 100 years. Approximately 9.7 milliliters of peripheral blood were drawn from each donor into EDTA-treated Vacutainer tubes. PBMCs were isolated by Ficoll-Paque density-gradient centrifugation, with at least 7 million obtained per sample. Trizol reagent was used to extract total RNA from PBMCs, with at least 5 micrograms per sample. For every donor, flow cytometry on a PBMC aliquot measured the percentage of naive CD45RAhigh/CD27high T cells. The germline V gene (reference sequence) sets CDR1 to GTSNPN and CDR2 to SVGIG. Measured from the cysteine to the phenylalanine, the CDR3 is 14 residues long. The sequence is cut down to CDR3 DNA, 42 bases in frame from base 1. The junction carries 9 bases between V and J, which are trimmed by 3 bases and 0 bases respectively.

This specimen belongs to a study of blood T cells in healthy people across ages (dated by TCRdb to the mid-2010s). Study-wide context: In model experiments, template switching captured roughly one uniquely barcoded TCR beta cDNA molecule for every two T cells. Age-related changes in TCR beta repertoire diversity were measured in the study by deep sequencing normalized with unique cDNA molecular identifiers. The donors were divided into four age groups: young (average 16 years), middle-aged (almost 40), aged (approximately 62) and long-lived (82). To avoid experimental bias, donors of different ages were distributed randomly across sequencing lanes. Two additional independent replicas of 1 million unique cDNA reads from the same blood draw were analyzed for two donors (one aged 18 to 30 and one aged 80 or older).

The library came from 5' RACE. TCRdb records Illumina HiSeq 2500 as the sequencer. The second PCR ran for roughly 6 to 11 cycles and used a J-beta primer mix along with a sample-barcoded 5' primer. A unique molecular identifier was introduced onto each TCR beta cDNA molecule by a template-switch 5' adaptor carrying 12 random nucleotides. Each sample yielded at least 3 million CDR3-containing paired-end reads. All of the RNA was converted into first-strand cDNA using the Mint cDNA synthesis kit, with a TRBC-specific oligonucleotide serving as the primer. Following uracil-DNA glycosylase treatment, all cDNA underwent a first 18-cycle PCR with the universal primers M1SS and BC2_uni_R. On the study's bioinformatics: For normalization, 1 million high-quality reads, each with a distinct molecular identifier, were randomly selected from each sample. Reads sharing molecular identifiers were discarded rather than binned into consensus sequences. MiTCR, set to a Q25 quality threshold and the strictest error-elimination algorithm, was used for CDR3 identification, clonotype clustering and error correction. A nonparametric unseen species model with Euler transformation was used to estimate lower-bound total TCR beta diversity. Using fastp trimming at Q25 and MiXCR clonotype assembly, TCRdb reanalyzed the public sequencing data and kept in-frame beta chains. CDR3 protein sequences are deduplicated, and each keeps its most common genes and DNA. TCRdb's processing, not the authors', yielded these V and J calls. The sample profile shows 1 million or so distinct CDR3 sequences; 35% to 50% of them were found once. Jointly, the top ten make up under 20% of the sample.

What the work shows at the level of the full study, not this receptor alone: The long-lived group showed more naive CD4+ T cells, fewer expanded clones and increased TCR diversity than the aged group, suggesting age selection. A strong correlation was found between observed TCR beta diversity and the percentage of naive T cells measured by flow cytometry. Because profiling used bulk unsorted PBMCs, naive and antigen-experienced compartments could not be compared conclusively. Estimates of total diversity based on one million sequenced T cells were considered lower bounds and underestimates. Observed TCR beta diversity per million T cells fell roughly linearly with age, and a significant reduction was already apparent by age roughly 40. Because donor CMV infection status was unknown, age-related changes in expanded clonotypes were potentially confounded.

The receptor was isolated from a woman aged 55-69 years in good health. The sequenced sample was blood. This chain is built from TRBV30 and TRBJ2-4; possibly the D gene is TRBD2, per 5 matching bases. The DNA sequence is TGTGCCTGGAGCCCCGGAGGAGCCAAAAACATTCAGTACTTC. Its protein reads: CAWSPGGAKNIQYF.